This TCR beta chain is from a study of shared clonotypes between healthy human individuals. A remark on this clone: The same CDR3 arises from other DNA sequences in this sample as well.

This table comes from immunoSEQ multiplex PCR, and its TCRdb copy is limited to in-frame clones, with some not included. The profile shows about 1,900,000 clones, about 95% of them singletons. V was shortened by 1 base and J by 2 bases, with 4 bases between the two germline ends. The germline V gene encodes CDR1 SGHKS and CDR2 YYEKEE (reference sequence). The CDR3 is 12 amino acids. Terminally differentiated effector memory CD45RA+ cells were excluded by CCR7 positive selection of CD45RO-negative cells. The rearrangement links TRBV5-5 to TRBJ2-7; D is unclear. The clonotype originates from a man aged 18 to 29 in good health. Sample: naive CD8+ T cells sorted from blood. The CDR3 spells CASSLSPYEQYF. Written as DNA, the CDR3 is TGTGCCAGCAGCTTGAGTCCCTACGAGCAGTACTTC.